Sequencing of this TCR beta chain was carried out in a study of T-cell reconstitution after alpha-beta-depleted transplantation in children. TCRbeta library preparation incorporated unique molecular identifiers. Each CDR3 protein gets one entry after TCRdb re-called the PCR reads with MiXCR. The table lists 150,000 to 250,000 distinct CDR3 sequences, just over 14% of them singletons. This CDR3 spans 13 amino acids. V gave up 5 bases and J gave up 9 bases, with 17 bases separating them. Looked up from germline, CDR1 is DFQATT and CDR2 is SNEGSKA (reference sequence). This clonotype was observed at least ten times.

V usage is TRBV20-1 and J usage is TRBJ2-1; the D is unclear. Sequenced here: PBMCs from the stem cell graft donor, sampled from the stem cell graft. This clonotype was obtained from a human donor who donated a stem cell graft to a child with acute lymphoblastic leukemia. CDR3 sequence reads: CSASSGQGFEQFF. The CDR3 region has the DNA TGCAGTGCTTCGTCGGGCCAAGGATTTGAGCAGTTCTTC.